This is a list of T cell receptor beta chains from one sample in a study of blood T cells in healthy people across ages. Using its own MiXCR run on the 5' RACE reads, TCRdb lists one record per CDR3 protein. This sample carries roughly 1.5 million distinct CDR3 sequences, approximately 43% of them seen once, and the ten largest clones take approximately 4.1%. Material for sequencing was blood. The source of these receptors is a woman between 18 and 29 years old in good health. The CDR3 runs from the conserved cysteine through the conserved F or W. Fields, in order: D gene, J gene, V gene, clone size, CDR3 DNA, CDR3 protein. D genes are given only for firm matches. The listing skips clone size in some rows; elsewhere it reads once, few, many or a size class.

d_gene: TRBD1
j_gene: TRBJ1-1
v_gene: TRBV7-2
abundance: NA
CDR3nt: TGTGCCAGCAGCCCAACAGGGGGTCGGGGTATTGGGACTGAAGCTTTCTTT
CDR3aa: CASSPTGGRGIGTEAFF

d_gene: NA
j_gene: TRBJ1-2
v_gene: TRBV5-4
abundance: NA
CDR3nt: TGTGCCAGCAGCTTGTCGCATACAGATCCCTCTGATGGCTACACCTTC
CDR3aa: CASSLSHTDPSDGYTF

d_gene: NA
j_gene: TRBJ1-6
v_gene: TRBV7-9
abundance: NA
CDR3nt: TGTGCCAGCAGCCAGAATGCAGGGGACTCACCCCTCCACTTT
CDR3aa: CASSQNAGDSPLHF

d_gene: NA
j_gene: TRBJ2-1
v_gene: TRBV18
abundance: NA
CDR3nt: TGTGCCAGCTCACCCACCTCAGTGCAAGAGACCCAGTTCTTC
CDR3aa: CASSPTSVQETQFF

d_gene: NA
j_gene: TRBJ2-4
v_gene: TRBV20-1
abundance: NA
CDR3nt: TGCAGTGCTAGAGAGGCCAACAAAAACATTCAGTACTTC
CDR3aa: CSAREANKNIQYF

d_gene: NA
j_gene: TRBJ1-5
v_gene: TRBV7-2
abundance: few
CDR3nt: TGTGCCAGCAGTCCTGACGGCCATAGCAATCAGCCCCAGCATTTT
CDR3aa: CASSPDGHSNQPQHF

d_gene: NA
j_gene: TRBJ2-7
v_gene: TRBV20-1
abundance: NA
CDR3nt: TGCAGTGCTAGAGATCTCCGGTATGGCGTCTACGAGCAGTACTTC
CDR3aa: CSARDLRYGVYEQYF

d_gene: TRBD2
j_gene: TRBJ2-1
v_gene: TRBV29-1
abundance: NA
CDR3nt: TGCAGCGTCAGCCCCCGGACTAGCGGGGGGTACAATGAGCAGTTCTTC
CDR3aa: CSVSPRTSGGYNEQFF

d_gene: TRBD2
j_gene: TRBJ2-7
v_gene: TRBV29-1
abundance: few
CDR3nt: TGCAGCGTTGATCAGACTAGCGCCGGCGAGCAGTACTTC
CDR3aa: CSVDQTSAGEQYF

d_gene: TRBD1
j_gene: TRBJ2-3
v_gene: TRBV29-1
abundance: NA
CDR3nt: TGCAGCGCCCTGACAGGGGGCACAGATACGCAGTATTTT
CDR3aa: CSALTGGTDTQYF

d_gene: TRBD1
j_gene: TRBJ2-3
v_gene: TRBV11-2
abundance: once
CDR3nt: TGTGCCAGCAGCAAGGGACAGCCTTCTCTTAGGGCAGATACGCAGTATTTT
CDR3aa: CASSKGQPSLRADTQYF

d_gene: NA
j_gene: TRBJ2-1
v_gene: TRBV11-2
abundance: NA
CDR3nt: TGTGCCAGCAGCTTAGGGTTAGAGAAGTTCTTC
CDR3aa: CASSLGLEKFF

d_gene: NA
j_gene: TRBJ1-4
v_gene: TRBV29-1
abundance: NA
CDR3nt: TGCAGCGTTGTGGACTTTGCAACTAATGAAAAACTGTTTTTT
CDR3aa: CSVVDFATNEKLFF

d_gene: NA
j_gene: TRBJ2-1
v_gene: TRBV25-1
abundance: few
CDR3nt: TGTGCCAGCAAATCCTACAATGAGCAGTTCTTC
CDR3aa: CASKSYNEQFF

d_gene: NA
j_gene: TRBJ2-3
v_gene: TRBV14
abundance: NA
CDR3nt: TGTGCCAGCAGCCTAAGACTAGGTGTGAGCACAGATACGCAGTATTTT
CDR3aa: CASSLRLGVSTDTQYF

d_gene: TRBD1
j_gene: TRBJ1-1
v_gene: TRBV15
abundance: NA
CDR3nt: TGTGCCACCATGCCCACGCAGGGGGCTGGAAACACTGAAGCTTTCTTT
CDR3aa: CATMPTQGAGNTEAFF

d_gene: TRBD1
j_gene: TRBJ1-1
v_gene: TRBV29-1
abundance: NA
CDR3nt: TGCAGCGTTGCCACGCTTGGGGGACAGCACACTGAAGCTTTCTTT
CDR3aa: CSVATLGGQHTEAFF

d_gene: NA
j_gene: TRBJ2-3
v_gene: TRBV24-1
abundance: few
CDR3nt: TGTGCCACCAGTGATCCACCAGCAGATACGCAGTATTTT
CDR3aa: CATSDPPADTQYF

d_gene: NA
j_gene: TRBJ2-7
v_gene: TRBV4-1
abundance: NA
CDR3nt: TGCGCCAGCAGCCAACCTGGGTTATTCAACGAGCAGTACTTC
CDR3aa: CASSQPGLFNEQYF

d_gene: NA
j_gene: TRBJ2-6
v_gene: TRBV7-9
abundance: few
CDR3nt: TGTGCCAGCAGCTTAGCCGCCGGGATTTTCTCTGGGGCCAACGTCCTGACTTTC
CDR3aa: CASSLAAGIFSGANVLTF

d_gene: TRBD1
j_gene: TRBJ2-5
v_gene: TRBV14
abundance: NA
CDR3nt: TGTGCCAGCAGCTCCTGGGACAGGGGGCCTCAAGAGACCCAGTACTTC
CDR3aa: CASSSWDRGPQETQYF

d_gene: TRBD1
j_gene: TRBJ2-7
v_gene: TRBV4-3
abundance: few
CDR3nt: TGCGCCAGCAGCCAACACGGACAGGTTGAGCAGTACTTC
CDR3aa: CASSQHGQVEQYF

d_gene: NA
j_gene: TRBJ1-2
v_gene: TRBV27
abundance: few
CDR3nt: TGTGCCAGCAGACCCCCGTATGGCTACACCTTC
CDR3aa: CASRPPYGYTF

d_gene: TRBD1
j_gene: TRBJ2-1
v_gene: TRBV4-2
abundance: NA
CDR3nt: TGTGCCAGCAGCCAAGGGGGGGACAGGACCAATGAGCAGTTCTTC
CDR3aa: CASSQGGDRTNEQFF

d_gene: TRBD1
j_gene: TRBJ1-2
v_gene: TRBV29-1
abundance: NA
CDR3nt: TGCAGCGTCCTTCGACAGGGATGGACTAGCTACACCTTC
CDR3aa: CSVLRQGWTSYTF

d_gene: NA
j_gene: TRBJ2-3
v_gene: TRBV7-2
abundance: few
CDR3nt: TGTGCCAGCAGCTTAGCGTCCGACAGCCGCGCAGATACGCAGTATTTT
CDR3aa: CASSLASDSRADTQYF

d_gene: NA
j_gene: TRBJ1-1
v_gene: TRBV5-1
abundance: few
CDR3nt: TGCGCCAGCACCCAGGACCGGATGAACACTGAAGCTTTCTTT
CDR3aa: CASTQDRMNTEAFF

d_gene: NA
j_gene: TRBJ2-3
v_gene: TRBV7-9
abundance: NA
CDR3nt: TGTGCCAGCAGCTTAGGGGGAGTCTACGGACTTGCAGATACGCAGTATTTT
CDR3aa: CASSLGGVYGLADTQYF

d_gene: NA
j_gene: TRBJ2-7
v_gene: TRBV28
abundance: NA
CDR3nt: TGTGCCAGCAGTTTAGGGAGCGGAGTAGGGGCCTACGAGCAGTACTTC
CDR3aa: CASSLGSGVGAYEQYF

d_gene: TRBD1
j_gene: TRBJ1-1
v_gene: TRBV20-1
abundance: few
CDR3nt: TGCAGTGCTAGAGATTTCGGGACAGGGGGCTTGAACACTGAAGCTTTCTTT
CDR3aa: CSARDFGTGGLNTEAFF

d_gene: TRBD2
j_gene: TRBJ2-1
v_gene: TRBV4-2
abundance: NA
CDR3nt: TGTGCCAGCAGCCAAGGTAGCGGGGCGGGAAATGAGCAGTTCTTC
CDR3aa: CASSQGSGAGNEQFF

d_gene: TRBD2
j_gene: TRBJ2-7
v_gene: TRBV11-2
abundance: NA
CDR3nt: TGTGCCAGCAGCTTAGTCCCTCTAGGCGGGAGAGACAATGAGCAGTACTTC
CDR3aa: CASSLVPLGGRDNEQYF

d_gene: TRBD1
j_gene: TRBJ1-6
v_gene: TRBV5-1
abundance: NA
CDR3nt: TGCGCCAGCAGTCCCAGACAGGGGGATTCACCCCTCCACTTT
CDR3aa: CASSPRQGDSPLHF

d_gene: NA
j_gene: TRBJ2-7
v_gene: TRBV12-3/TRBV12-4
abundance: few
CDR3nt: TGTGCCAGCAGCGGATTGTGGGCCGAGCAGTACTTC
CDR3aa: CASSGLWAEQYF

d_gene: TRBD1
j_gene: TRBJ2-1
v_gene: TRBV20-1
abundance: few
CDR3nt: TGCAGTGCGGGGGGGGACAGGGTAAACTATCCGACATATGAGCAGTTCTTC
CDR3aa: CSAGGDRVNYPTYEQFF

d_gene: NA
j_gene: TRBJ2-1
v_gene: TRBV3-1
abundance: NA
CDR3nt: TGTGTGGTTCGTGGGCCACTTGATGAGCAGTTCTTC
CDR3aa: CVVRGPLDEQFF

d_gene: TRBD2
j_gene: TRBJ2-3
v_gene: TRBV27
abundance: few
CDR3nt: TGTGCCAGCAGTTCCCCCCAGCGGGAGGGAGCAGATACGCAGTATTTT
CDR3aa: CASSSPQREGADTQYF

d_gene: NA
j_gene: TRBJ2-7
v_gene: TRBV11-2
abundance: few
CDR3nt: TGTGCCAGCAGCTTAGAGGGGGCGGGTTACTACGAGCAGTACTTC
CDR3aa: CASSLEGAGYYEQYF

d_gene: NA
j_gene: TRBJ2-1
v_gene: TRBV27
abundance: few
CDR3nt: TGTGCCAGCAGTTCCACCACAGGGGGGGGTTCCTACAATGAGCAGTTCTTC
CDR3aa: CASSSTTGGGSYNEQFF

d_gene: NA
j_gene: TRBJ1-2
v_gene: TRBV2
abundance: few
CDR3nt: TGTGCCAGCAGGGGAGAGTCTCTCCATGGCTACACCTTC
CDR3aa: CASRGESLHGYTF

d_gene: TRBD1
j_gene: TRBJ2-2
v_gene: TRBV7-9
abundance: NA
CDR3nt: TGTGCCAGCAGCTTACAACGCACAGGGGGCCTCGGGGAGCTGTTTTTT
CDR3aa: CASSLQRTGGLGELFF

d_gene: NA
j_gene: TRBJ2-7
v_gene: TRBV5-5
abundance: NA
CDR3nt: TGTGCCAGCAGGGTGACTGGGAGCTCCTACAATGAGCAGTACTTC
CDR3aa: CASRVTGSSYNEQYF

d_gene: NA
j_gene: TRBJ2-7
v_gene: TRBV20-1
abundance: NA
CDR3nt: TGCAGTGCTACGACTCAGTACGAGCAGTACTTC
CDR3aa: CSATTQYEQYF

d_gene: NA
j_gene: TRBJ2-5
v_gene: TRBV20-1
abundance: few
CDR3nt: TGCAGTGCCGTCCATGTGGAGACCCAGTACTTC
CDR3aa: CSAVHVETQYF

d_gene: TRBD2
j_gene: TRBJ2-4
v_gene: TRBV7-2
abundance: NA
CDR3nt: TGTGCCAGCAGCTCCGTAGCGGGCCCCCCGGGTGAGCAGTACTTC
CDR3aa: CASSSVAGPPGEQYF

d_gene: NA
j_gene: TRBJ2-4
v_gene: TRBV6-2/TRBV6-3
abundance: NA
CDR3nt: TGTGCCAGCAGTTACTCGATGGGTGGACTAGCCAAAAACATTCAGTACTTC
CDR3aa: CASSYSMGGLAKNIQYF

d_gene: TRBD2
j_gene: TRBJ2-2
v_gene: TRBV4-1
abundance: NA
CDR3nt: TGCGCCAGCACTCGGACTAGCGGGTTTAACACCGGGGAGCTGTTTTTT
CDR3aa: CASTRTSGFNTGELFF

d_gene: NA
j_gene: TRBJ2-4
v_gene: TRBV10-3
abundance: few
CDR3nt: TGTGCCATCGCCACAGGGATCGGGGAGCAGTACTTC
CDR3aa: CAIATGIGEQYF

d_gene: TRBD1
j_gene: TRBJ1-1
v_gene: TRBV5-1
abundance: NA
CDR3nt: TGCGCCAGCAGCTTGGGGGTTTCAGGGGGCACTGAAGCTTTCTTT
CDR3aa: CASSLGVSGGTEAFF

d_gene: NA
j_gene: TRBJ1-1
v_gene: TRBV29-1
abundance: NA
CDR3nt: TGCAGCGGGGCGGACACTGAAGCTTTCTTT
CDR3aa: CSGADTEAFF

d_gene: NA
j_gene: TRBJ1-6
v_gene: TRBV10-3
abundance: few
CDR3nt: TGTGCCATCAGTGTGGAGGGGCCCTCCTATAATTCACCCCTCCACTTT
CDR3aa: CAISVEGPSYNSPLHF

d_gene: NA
j_gene: TRBJ1-2
v_gene: TRBV20-1
abundance: once
CDR3nt: TGCAGTGCTAGACCCCACCCACCCATGAAGGATGGCTACACCTTC
CDR3aa: CSARPHPPMKDGYTF

d_gene: NA
j_gene: TRBJ2-1
v_gene: TRBV25-1
abundance: NA
CDR3nt: TGTGCCGGCAGTGAGTTTACTCCATCTCCCTACAATGAGCAGTTCTTC
CDR3aa: CAGSEFTPSPYNEQFF